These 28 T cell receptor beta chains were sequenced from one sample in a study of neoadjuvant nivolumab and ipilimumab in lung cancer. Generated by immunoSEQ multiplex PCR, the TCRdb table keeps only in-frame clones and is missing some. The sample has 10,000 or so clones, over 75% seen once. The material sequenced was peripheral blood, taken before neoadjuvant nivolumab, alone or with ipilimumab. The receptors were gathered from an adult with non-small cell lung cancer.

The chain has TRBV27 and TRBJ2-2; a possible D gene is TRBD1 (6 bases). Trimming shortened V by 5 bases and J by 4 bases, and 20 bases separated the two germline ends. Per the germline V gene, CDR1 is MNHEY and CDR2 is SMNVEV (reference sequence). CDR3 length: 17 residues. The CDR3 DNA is TGTGCCAGCAGTCCTCCCCCAGGGGTTCCATTCACCGGGGAGCTGTTTTTT. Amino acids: CASSPPPGVPFTGELFF.

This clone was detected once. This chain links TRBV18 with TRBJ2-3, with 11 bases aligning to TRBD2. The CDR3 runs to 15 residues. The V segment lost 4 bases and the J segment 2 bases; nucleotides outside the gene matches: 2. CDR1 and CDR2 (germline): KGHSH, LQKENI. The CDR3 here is CASSHSGRDTDTQYF. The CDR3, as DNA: TGTGCCAGCTCACATAGCGGGAGGGACACAGATACGCAGTATTTT.

CDR3 loop: CASSLLQGSLFF. CDR3 coding DNA: TGTGCCAGCAGTCTCCTTCAGGGTTCGTTGTTTTTT. V and J are TRBV28 and TRBJ1-4; D perhaps matches TRBD1 (5 bases). CDR3 size: 12 residues. V lost 5 bases, J lost 15 bases, and 16 bases lay in between. Germline V gene data show CDR1 as MDHEN and CDR2 as SYDVKM.

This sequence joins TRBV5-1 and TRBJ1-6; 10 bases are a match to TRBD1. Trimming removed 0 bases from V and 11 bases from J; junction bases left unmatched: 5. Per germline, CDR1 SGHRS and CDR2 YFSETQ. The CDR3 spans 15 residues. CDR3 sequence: CASSLAGQGRAPLHF. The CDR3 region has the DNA TGCGCCAGCAGCTTGGCGGGACAGGGGCGGGCACCCCTCCACTTT.

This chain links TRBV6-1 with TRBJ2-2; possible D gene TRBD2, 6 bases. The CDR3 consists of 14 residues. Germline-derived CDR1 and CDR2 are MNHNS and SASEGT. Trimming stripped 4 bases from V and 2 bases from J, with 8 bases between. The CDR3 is CASSVSGNTGELFF. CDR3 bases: TGTGCCAGCAGTGTTAGCGGCAACACCGGGGAGCTGTTTTTT.

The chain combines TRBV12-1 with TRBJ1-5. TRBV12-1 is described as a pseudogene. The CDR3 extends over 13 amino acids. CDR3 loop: CASSFGQAEPQHF. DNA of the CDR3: TGTGCCAGCAGCTTTGGGCAGGCGGAGCCCCAGCATTTT.

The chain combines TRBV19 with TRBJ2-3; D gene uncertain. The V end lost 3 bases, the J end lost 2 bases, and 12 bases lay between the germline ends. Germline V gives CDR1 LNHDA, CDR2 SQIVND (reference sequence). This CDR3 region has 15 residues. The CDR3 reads CASSISNEPTDTQYF. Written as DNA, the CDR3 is TGTGCCAGTAGTATTAGCAACGAACCCACAGATACGCAGTATTTT.

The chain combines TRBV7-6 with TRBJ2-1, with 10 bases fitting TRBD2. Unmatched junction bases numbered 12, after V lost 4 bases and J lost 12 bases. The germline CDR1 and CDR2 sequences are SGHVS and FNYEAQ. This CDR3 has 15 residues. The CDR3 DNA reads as TGTGCCAGCAGCTCTACGGGACTAGCGATTACTGGGCAGTTCTTC. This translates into CASSSTGLAITGQFF.

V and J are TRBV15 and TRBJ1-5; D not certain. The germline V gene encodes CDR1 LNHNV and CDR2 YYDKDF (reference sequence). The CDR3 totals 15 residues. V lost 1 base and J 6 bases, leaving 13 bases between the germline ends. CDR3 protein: CATSRGWGESQPQHF. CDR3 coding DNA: TGTGCCACCAGCAGAGGCTGGGGAGAAAGTCAGCCCCAGCATTTT. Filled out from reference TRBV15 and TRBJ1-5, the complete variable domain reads DAMVIQNPRYQVTQFGKPVTLSCSQTLNHNVMYWYQQKSSQAPKLLFHYYDKDFNNEADTPDNFQSRRPNTSFCFLDIRSPGLGDTAMYLCATSRGWGESQPQHFGDGTRLSIL.

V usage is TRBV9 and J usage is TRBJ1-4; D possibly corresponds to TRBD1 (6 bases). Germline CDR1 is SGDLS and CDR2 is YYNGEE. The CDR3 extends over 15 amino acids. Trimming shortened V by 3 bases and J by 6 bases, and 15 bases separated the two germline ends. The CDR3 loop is CASSEAEGGYEKLFF. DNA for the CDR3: TGTGCCAGCAGCGAGGCAGAAGGGGGTTATGAAAAACTGTTTTTT.

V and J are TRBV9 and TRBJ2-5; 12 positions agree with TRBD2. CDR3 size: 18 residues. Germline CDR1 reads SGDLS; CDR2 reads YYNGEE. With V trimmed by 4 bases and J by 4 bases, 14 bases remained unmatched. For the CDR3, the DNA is TGTGCCAGCAGCTCAACCAGACTAGCGGGAGAGGGTGTAGAGACCCAGTACTTC. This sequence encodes CASSSTRLAGEGVETQYF.

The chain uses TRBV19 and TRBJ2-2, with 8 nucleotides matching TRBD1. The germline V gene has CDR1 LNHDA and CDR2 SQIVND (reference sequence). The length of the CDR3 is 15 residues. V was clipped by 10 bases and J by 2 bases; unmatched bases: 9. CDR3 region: CATQGAATNTGELFF. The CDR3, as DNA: TGTGCCACCCAGGGGGCGGCCACTAACACCGGGGAGCTGTTTTTT.

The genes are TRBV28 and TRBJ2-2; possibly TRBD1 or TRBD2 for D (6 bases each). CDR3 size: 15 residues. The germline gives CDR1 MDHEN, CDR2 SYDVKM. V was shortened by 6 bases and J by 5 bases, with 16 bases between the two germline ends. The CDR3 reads CASRFPGAYTGELFF. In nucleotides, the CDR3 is TGTGCCAGCAGATTTCCGGGGGCGTATACCGGGGAGCTGTTTTTT.

CDR3 sequence: CASSDYGTRYEQYF. CDR3 in DNA: TGTGCCAGCAGTGACTACGGGACTAGGTACGAGCAGTACTTC. This chain uses TRBV25-1 with TRBJ2-7, with TRBD2 identical over 8 bases. CDR1 MGHDK and CDR2 SYGVNS come from the germline V gene. The V gene end was trimmed by 3 bases and the J gene end by 4 bases; junction bases not matched to a gene: 5. This CDR3 spans 14 amino acids.

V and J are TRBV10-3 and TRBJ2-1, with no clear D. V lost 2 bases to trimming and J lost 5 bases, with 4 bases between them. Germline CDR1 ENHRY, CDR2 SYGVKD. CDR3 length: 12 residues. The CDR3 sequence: CAISEEHNEQFF. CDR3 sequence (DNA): TGTGCCATCAGTGAGGAGCACAATGAGCAGTTCTTC.

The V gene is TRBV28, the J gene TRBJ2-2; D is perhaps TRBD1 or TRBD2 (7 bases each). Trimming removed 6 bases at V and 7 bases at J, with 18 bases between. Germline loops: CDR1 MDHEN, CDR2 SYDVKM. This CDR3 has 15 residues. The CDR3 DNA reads TGTGCCAGCAGCTCAGGGGGGGCCTCTAGCGGGGAGCTGTTTTTT. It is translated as CASSSGGASSGELFF. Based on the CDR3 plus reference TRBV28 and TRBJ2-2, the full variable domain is DVKVTQSSRYLVKRTGEKVFLECVQDMDHENMFWYRQDPGLGLRLIYFSYDVKMKEKGDIPEGYSVSREKKERFSLILESASTNQTSMYLCASSSGGASSGELFFGEGSRLTVL.

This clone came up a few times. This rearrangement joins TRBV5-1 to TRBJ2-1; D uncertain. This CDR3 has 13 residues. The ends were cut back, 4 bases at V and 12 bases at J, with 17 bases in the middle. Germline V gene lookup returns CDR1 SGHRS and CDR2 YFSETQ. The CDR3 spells CASSLPDPKWQFF. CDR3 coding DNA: TGCGCCAGCAGCCTCCCGGACCCGAAGTGGCAGTTCTTC.

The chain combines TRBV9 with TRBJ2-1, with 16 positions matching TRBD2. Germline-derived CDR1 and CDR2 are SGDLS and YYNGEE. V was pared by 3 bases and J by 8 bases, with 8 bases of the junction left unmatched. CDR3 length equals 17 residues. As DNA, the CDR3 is TGTGCCAGCAGCGCGGGGACTAGCGGGAGGGTGGCGGATGAGCAGTTCTTC. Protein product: CASSAGTSGRVADEQFF.

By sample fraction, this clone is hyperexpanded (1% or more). This CDR3 is CSVGAGEADTQYF. CDR3 bases: TGCAGCGTTGGGGCAGGGGAGGCGGATACGCAGTATTTT. J is TRBJ2-3 and V is TRBV29-1; D may be TRBD1 or TRBD2 (6 bases each). Germline CDR1 reads SQVTM; CDR2 reads ANQGSEA. This CDR3 is built from 13 residues. The V gene lost 4 bases and the J gene lost 6 bases, with 14 bases spanning the gap.

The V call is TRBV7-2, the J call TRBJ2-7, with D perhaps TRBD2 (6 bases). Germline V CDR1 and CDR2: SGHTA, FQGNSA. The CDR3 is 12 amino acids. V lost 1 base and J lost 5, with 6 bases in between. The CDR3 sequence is CASSLGGDEQYF. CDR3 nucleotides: TGTGCCAGCAGCTTAGGGGGGGACGAGCAGTACTTC.

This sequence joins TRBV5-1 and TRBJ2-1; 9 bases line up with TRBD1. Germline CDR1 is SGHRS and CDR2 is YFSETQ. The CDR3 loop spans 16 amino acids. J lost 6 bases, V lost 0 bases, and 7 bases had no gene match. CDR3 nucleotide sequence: TGCGCCAGCAGCTTGGCGGACAGGGGTGGTTCCAATGAGCAGTTCTTC. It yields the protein CASSLADRGGSNEQFF.

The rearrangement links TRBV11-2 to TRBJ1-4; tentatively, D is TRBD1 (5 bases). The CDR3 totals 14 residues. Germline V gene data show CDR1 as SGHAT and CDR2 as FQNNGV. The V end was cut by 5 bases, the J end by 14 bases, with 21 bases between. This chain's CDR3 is CASSVGTGEKGLFF. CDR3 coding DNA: TGTGCCAGCAGCGTCGGGACCGGTGAAAAGGGGCTGTTTTTT.

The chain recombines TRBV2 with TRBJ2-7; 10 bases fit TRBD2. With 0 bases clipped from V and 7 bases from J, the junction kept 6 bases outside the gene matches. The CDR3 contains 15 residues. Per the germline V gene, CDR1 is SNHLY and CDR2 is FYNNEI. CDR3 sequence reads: CASSEAASGSGEQYF. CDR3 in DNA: TGTGCCAGCAGTGAAGCGGCTAGCGGGAGTGGGGAGCAGTACTTC.

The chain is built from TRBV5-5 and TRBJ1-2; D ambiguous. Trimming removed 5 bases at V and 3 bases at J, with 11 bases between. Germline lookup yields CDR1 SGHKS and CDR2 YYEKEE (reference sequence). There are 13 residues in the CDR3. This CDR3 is CASSSDGYYGYTF. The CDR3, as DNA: TGTGCCAGCAGTTCGGACGGATACTATGGCTACACCTTC.

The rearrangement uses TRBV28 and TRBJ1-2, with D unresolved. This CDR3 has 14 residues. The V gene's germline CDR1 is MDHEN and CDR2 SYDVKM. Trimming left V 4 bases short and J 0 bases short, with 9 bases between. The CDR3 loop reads CASSSGPANYGYTF. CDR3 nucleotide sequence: TGTGCCAGCAGTTCCGGACCGGCTAACTATGGCTACACCTTC.

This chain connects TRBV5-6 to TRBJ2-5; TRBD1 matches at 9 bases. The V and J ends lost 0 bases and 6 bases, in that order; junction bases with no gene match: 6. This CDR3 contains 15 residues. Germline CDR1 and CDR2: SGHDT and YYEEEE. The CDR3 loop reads CASSLDRGQGKTQYF. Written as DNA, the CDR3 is TGTGCCAGCAGCTTGGACCGGGGACAGGGAAAGACCCAGTACTTC.

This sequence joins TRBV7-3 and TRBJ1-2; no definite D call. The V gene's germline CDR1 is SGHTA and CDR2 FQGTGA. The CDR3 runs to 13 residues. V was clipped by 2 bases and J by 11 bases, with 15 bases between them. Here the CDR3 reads CASSLRAAGGYTF. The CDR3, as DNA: TGTGCCAGCAGCTTACGGGCAGCTGGAGGGTACACCTTC.

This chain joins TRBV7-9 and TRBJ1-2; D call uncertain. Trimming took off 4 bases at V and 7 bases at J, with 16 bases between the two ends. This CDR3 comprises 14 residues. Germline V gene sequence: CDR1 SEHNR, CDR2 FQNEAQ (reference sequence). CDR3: CASSSPPRLSGYTF. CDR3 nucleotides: TGTGCCAGCAGCTCCCCCCCCCGACTGAGTGGCTACACCTTC. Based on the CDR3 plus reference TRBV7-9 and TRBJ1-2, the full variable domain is DTGVSQNPRHKITKRGQNVTFRCDPISEHNRLYWYRQTLGQGPEFLTYFQNEAQLEKSRLLSDRFSAERPKGSFSTLEIQRTEQGDSAMYLCASSSPPRLSGYTFGSGTRLTVV.